This T cell receptor (beta chain) originates from a study of blood T cell repertoires in COVID-19. Study context: Samples of COVID-19 (acute and convalescent) were obtained from the United States, Italy and Spain.

Generated by immunoSEQ multiplex PCR, the TCRdb table keeps only in-frame clones and is missing some. The sample yields about 270,000 clones, 89% seen once. Among Cohort 3 donors, those recovered had two negative PCRs, clearance, or symptom resolution. Sequenced sample: PBMCs or T cells enriched from blood (not recorded which). This clonotype was obtained from a woman aged 55-70 years who had recovered from COVID-19.

CDR3 protein: CASNQGQGYEQYF. The CDR3 region has the DNA TGTGCCAGCAACCAGGGACAGGGCTACGAGCAGTACTTC. The chain couples TRBV30 to TRBJ2-7; TRBD1 matches at 9 bases. The CDR3 totals 13 residues. From germline, CDR1 is GTSNPN and CDR2 SVGIG (reference sequence). Trimming at V came to 8 bases and at J to 3 bases, leaving 8 bases not matched to a gene. Full variable domain (rest looked up from reference TRBV30 and TRBJ2-7): SQTIHQWPATLVQPVGSPLSLECTVEGTSNPNLYWYRQAAGRGLQLLFYSVGIGQISSEVPQNLSASRPQDRQFILSSKKLLLSDSGFYLCASNQGQGYEQYFGPGTRLTVT.